The 19 T cell receptor beta chains below were found in one sample sequenced in a study of T cells in Graves' hyperthyroidism and ophthalmopathy. Regions amplified from RNA transcripts were the TCR beta CDR3 regions. First-round RT-PCR targeting the TCR CDR3 was performed with the HTBI primer set. TCRdb recomputed calls from the multiplex PCR reads with MiXCR, one row per CDR3 protein. The table includes a few hundred thousand distinct CDR3 sequences, 21% detected once. Material: blood. These receptors came from a woman aged 45-65 years with Graves' hyperthyroidism.

V usage is TRBV15 and J usage is TRBJ2-5; 8 nucleotides align to TRBD1. This CDR3 contains 15 residues. The V gene end was trimmed by 3 bases and the J gene end by 4 bases; junction bases not matched to a gene: 7. CDR1 is LNHNV, CDR2 YYDKDF, per germline (reference sequence). In nucleotides, the CDR3 is TGTGCCACCAGCAGGAACAGGGGGGAGGCAGAGACCCAGTACTTC. It is translated as CATSRNRGEAETQYF.

V usage is TRBV15 and J usage is TRBJ1-4; D not certain. With 1 base removed from V and 5 bases from J, the gap between germline ends came to 11 bases. This CDR3 comprises 15 residues. Germline lookup yields CDR1 LNHNV and CDR2 YYDKDF (reference sequence). DNA of the CDR3: TGTGCCACCAGCAGAGGTTTCCAGAAAAATGAAAAACTGTTTTTT. Translated: CATSRGFQKNEKLFF.

The chain recombines TRBV7-2 with TRBJ2-1, with 10 positions matching TRBD1. CDR1 and CDR2 (germline): SGHTA, FQGNSA. Unmatched junction bases numbered 5, after V lost 4 bases and J lost 8 bases. The CDR3 contains 14 residues. The CDR3 region is CASSWDRGFHEQFF. The DNA of the CDR3 is TGTGCCAGCAGCTGGGACAGGGGTTTTCATGAGCAGTTCTTC. Full variable domain (rest looked up from reference TRBV7-2 and TRBJ2-1): GAGVSQSPSNKVTEKGKDVELRCDPISGHTALYWYRQSLGQGLEFLIYFQGNSAPDKSGLPSDRFSAERTGGSVSTLTIQRTQQEDSAVYLCASSWDRGFHEQFFGPGTRLTVL.

In DNA, the CDR3 is TGCAGTGCTAGAAAGCCCGGGACAGGGGTTAGATATGGCTACACCTTC. Translating it yields CSARKPGTGVRYGYTF. The chain joins TRBV20-1 to TRBJ1-2; 10 bases map to TRBD1. CDR1 and CDR2 (germline): DFQATT, SNEGSKA (reference sequence). Losses at the gene ends were 2 bases for V and 5 bases for J; bases not matched to a gene: 11. There are 16 residues in the CDR3.

The chain recombines TRBV19 with TRBJ1-5, with 9 nucleotides matching TRBD1. This CDR3 is 16 amino acids long. CDR1 and CDR2 from the germline V gene are LNHDA and SQIVND (reference sequence). The V gene end was trimmed by 6 bases and the J gene end by 1 base; junction bases not matched to a gene: 7. The CDR3: CASRWGQGRSNQPQHF. The DNA of the CDR3 is TGTGCCAGTAGGTGGGGACAGGGAAGAAGCAATCAGCCCCAGCATTTT.

This clonotype appeared a few times. The gene calls are TRBV28 and TRBJ2-3, with D tentatively TRBD1 (5 bases). Germline V gene sequence: CDR1 MDHEN, CDR2 SYDVKM. The CDR3 has 14 amino acids. The V end was cut by 5 bases, the J end by 2 bases, with 11 bases between. The CDR3 DNA reads as TGTGCCAGCAGTCAACAGGTGACCACAGATACGCAGTATTTT. Protein: CASSQQVTTDTQYF.

This clonotype was counted at least ten times. The J gene is TRBJ2-1, the V gene TRBV7-6, with no clear D. The CDR3 has 15 residues. V dropped 4 bases and J dropped 5 bases, with 15 bases sitting between them. Germline V CDR1 and CDR2: SGHVS, FNYEAQ. CDR3 protein: CASSSAVRSDNEQFF. In nucleotides, the CDR3 is TGTGCCAGCAGCTCTGCTGTGCGGTCCGACAATGAGCAGTTCTTC.

The genes are TRBV10-3 and TRBJ1-1, with TRBD1 identical over 10 bases. The V and J ends lost 8 bases and 3 bases, in that order; junction bases with no gene match: 6. From germline, CDR1 is ENHRY and CDR2 SYGVKD. This CDR3 contains 14 residues. CDR3 sequence: CAIGRDRGHTEAFF. The DNA of the CDR3 is TGTGCCATCGGAAGGGACAGGGGACACACTGAAGCTTTCTTT.

The rearrangement joins TRBV9 to TRBJ2-2; D uncertain. V was trimmed by 4 bases and J by 0 bases, leaving 7 bases between them. Germline values: CDR1 SGDLS, CDR2 YYNGEE. CDR3 length equals 14 residues. This CDR3 is CASSSLANTGELFF. The CDR3 DNA is TGTGCCAGCAGCTCGCTAGCGAACACCGGGGAGCTGTTTTTT. Filled out from reference TRBV9 and TRBJ2-2, the complete variable domain reads DSGVTQTPKHLITATGQRVTLRCSPRSGDLSVYWYQQSLDQGLQFLIQYYNGEERAKGNILERFSAQQFPDLHSELNLSSLELGDSALYFCASSSLANTGELFFGEGSRLTVL.

In this sample, this clonotype turned up a few times. The chain has TRBV10-3 and TRBJ2-2; 10 positions agree with TRBD2. The CDR3 sequence is 16 residues long. CDR1 is ENHRY and CDR2 is SYGVKD in the germline V gene. The ends lost 3 bases at V and 7 bases at J; junction bases unmatched: 8. CDR3 nucleotide sequence: TGTGCCATCAGTGAACGAAGCGGGAGGGCCATCGGGGAGCTGTTTTTT. Its protein product is CAISERSGRAIGELFF.

This clonotype appeared many times. The J gene is TRBJ2-7, the V gene TRBV2; TRBD2 matches 11 bases. Per germline, CDR1 SNHLY and CDR2 FYNNEI. V lost 7 bases to trimming and J lost 7 bases; unmatched junction nucleotides: 15. The CDR3 has 16 amino acids. Here the CDR3 reads CASKLFGTSGSGEQYF. The CDR3 region has the DNA TGTGCCAGCAAGCTCTTCGGGACTAGCGGCTCTGGAGAGCAGTACTTC.

This clonotype was counted at least ten times. The V and J genes are TRBV20-1 and TRBJ2-3, with 8 bases fitting TRBD2. Germline V gene lookup returns CDR1 DFQATT and CDR2 SNEGSKA (reference sequence). The J segment lost 1 base and the V segment lost 3 bases, leaving 6 bases of the junction unmatched. CDR3 length equals 15 residues. CDR3 loop: CSASLVTSGTDTQYF. The CDR3 nucleotides are TGCAGTGCTAGTCTTGTGACTAGCGGCACAGATACGCAGTATTTT.

This clonotype has at least ten counts. The V and J genes are TRBV27 and TRBJ2-7; no clear D. From germline, CDR1 is MNHEY and CDR2 SMNVEV (reference sequence). V dropped 5 bases and J dropped 0 bases, with 5 bases sitting between them. The CDR3 contains 12 residues. The CDR3 is CASSPPSYEQYF. In DNA form, the CDR3 reads TGTGCCAGCAGTCCCCCCTCCTACGAGCAGTACTTC.

This clonotype showed up just a few times. The chain has TRBV9 and TRBJ2-1; D remains unclear. The CDR3 contains 14 residues. The germline V gene has CDR1 SGDLS and CDR2 YYNGEE. V lost 0 bases to trimming and J lost 6 bases, with 10 bases between them. The CDR3 protein is CASSVATLPNEQFF. CDR3 bases: TGTGCCAGCAGCGTAGCAACGCTTCCCAATGAGCAGTTCTTC.

This clonotype was recorded many times. This chain joins TRBV6-1 and TRBJ1-1; D is ambiguous. The CDR3 is made up of 15 amino acids. Germline V lookup: CDR1 MNHNS, CDR2 SASEGT. Trimming stripped 0 bases from V and 0 bases from J, with 8 bases between. The CDR3 loop reads CASSEAVGMNTEAFF. In DNA, the CDR3 is TGTGCCAGCAGTGAAGCGGTCGGCATGAACACTGAAGCTTTCTTT.

This clonotype occurred many times. V is TRBV7-8 and J is TRBJ2-7; D is tentatively TRBD1 or TRBD2 (6 bases each). V lost 3 bases, J lost 3 bases, and 12 bases lay in between. The CDR3 consists of 14 residues. CDR1 is SGHVS, CDR2 FQNEAQ, per germline. The CDR3 DNA reads TGTGCCAGCAGCTTTAAGGGGGGCAACTACGAGCAGTACTTC. Protein: CASSFKGGNYEQYF.

This clonotype has just a few counts. CDR3 in amino acids: CASSPTSPYEQYF. CDR3 sequence (DNA): TGTGCCAGCAGTCCCACTAGCCCCTACGAGCAGTACTTC. V usage is TRBV2 and J usage is TRBJ2-7; perhaps TRBD2 as D (6 bases). CDR3 size: 13 residues. The V end was cut by 5 bases, the J end by 2 bases, with 10 bases between. From germline, CDR1 is SNHLY and CDR2 FYNNEI.

This chain uses TRBV6-9 with TRBJ1-2; D is ambiguous. CDR3 length: 13 residues. V lost 1 base and J lost 6, with 9 bases in between. CDR1 MNHGY and CDR2 SVAAGI come from the germline V gene. The CDR3 DNA reads as TGTGCCAGCAGTTATTACAGAGATCATGGCTACACCTTC. It translates to CASSYYRDHGYTF.

The table lists this clonotype with many counts. The CDR3: CASSGLANEQFF. As DNA, the CDR3 is TGTGCCAGCAGTGGTCTTGCCAATGAGCAGTTCTTC. This chain joins TRBV12-3 or TRBV12-4 and TRBJ2-1; D unresolved. The V gene lost 5 bases and the J gene lost 6 bases, with 8 bases spanning the gap. The CDR3 has 12 residues.